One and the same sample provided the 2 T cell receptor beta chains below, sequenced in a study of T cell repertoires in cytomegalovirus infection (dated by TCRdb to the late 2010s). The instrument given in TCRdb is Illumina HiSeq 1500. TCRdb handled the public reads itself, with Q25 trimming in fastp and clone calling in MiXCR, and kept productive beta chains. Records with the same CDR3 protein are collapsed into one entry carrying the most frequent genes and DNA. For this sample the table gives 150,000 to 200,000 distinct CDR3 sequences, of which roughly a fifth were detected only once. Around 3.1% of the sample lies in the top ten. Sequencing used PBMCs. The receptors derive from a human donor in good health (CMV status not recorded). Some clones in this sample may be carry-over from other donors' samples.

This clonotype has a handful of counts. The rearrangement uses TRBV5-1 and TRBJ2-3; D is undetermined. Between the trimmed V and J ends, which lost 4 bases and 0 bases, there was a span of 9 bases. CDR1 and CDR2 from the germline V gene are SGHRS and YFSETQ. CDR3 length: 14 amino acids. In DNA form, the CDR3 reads TGCGCCAGCAGCCACCCGGCCAGCACAGATACGCAGTATTTT. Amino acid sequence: CASSHPASTDTQYF.

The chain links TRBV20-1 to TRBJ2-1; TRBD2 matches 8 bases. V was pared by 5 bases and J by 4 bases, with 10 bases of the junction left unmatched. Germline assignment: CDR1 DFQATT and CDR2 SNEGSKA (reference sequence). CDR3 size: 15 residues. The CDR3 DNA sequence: TGCAGTGCTCCTAGAGGACTAGCAGAGTACAATGAGCAGTTCTTC. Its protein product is CSAPRGLAEYNEQFF.